Listed here are 21 T cell receptor beta chains from one sample, sequenced in a study of cytomegalovirus exposure and HLA in healthy donors. The PCR used 60 Vbeta and 13 Jbeta primers. Assay: immunoSEQ multiplex PCR; the TCRdb copy retains only in-frame clones and omits some. This table has more than 200,000 clones, roughly 79% appearing once. Sequencing was done on a sample of PBMCs. All receptors come from a male donor in good health and CMV-seronegative.

This chain connects TRBV6-5 to TRBJ2-1; D gene unclear. This CDR3 spans 15 amino acids. The ends were cut back, 6 bases at V and 0 bases at J, with 12 bases in the middle. Looked up from germline, CDR1 is MNHEY and CDR2 is SVGAGI. The CDR3: CASRLFPSSYNEQFF. The CDR3 DNA reads TGTGCCAGCAGATTATTCCCGAGCTCCTACAATGAGCAGTTCTTC.

The rearrangement joins TRBV30 to TRBJ1-3; no clear D gene. The germline CDR1 and CDR2 sequences are GTSNPN and SVGIG (reference sequence). CDR3 length: 17 amino acids. Trimming shortened V by 0 bases and J by 0 bases, and 15 bases separated the two germline ends. The CDR3 sequence is CAWSVGFVTSSGNTIYF. CDR3 DNA: TGTGCCTGGAGTGTAGGTTTCGTTACTAGCTCTGGAAACACCATATATTTT.

In its sample, this clone was seen once. This rearrangement joins TRBV7-2 to TRBJ2-3, with 10 bases fitting TRBD2. Trimming took 5 bases from V and 7 from J; bases not matched to a gene: 15. Germline CDR1 is SGHTA and CDR2 is FQGNSA. The CDR3 extends over 17 amino acids. CDR3 protein: CASSPTGGSGGAYTQYF. CDR3 coding DNA: TGTGCCAGCAGCCCTACGGGAGGGAGCGGGGGGGCGTATACGCAGTATTTT.

This clone was seen more than once but under ten times. This rearrangement joins TRBV5-6 to TRBJ1-2, with D possibly matching TRBD1 (6 bases). With 0 bases removed from V and 5 bases from J, the gap between germline ends came to 17 bases. Germline V gene data show CDR1 as SGHDT and CDR2 as YYEEEE. The CDR3 runs to 16 residues. The CDR3 is CASSLGQDMMLYGYTF. The CDR3 DNA follows: TGTGCCAGCAGCTTGGGACAGGATATGATGTTGTATGGCTACACCTTC.

In this sample, this clone turned up once. The chain couples TRBV7-2 to TRBJ2-2; TRBD2 matches at 7 bases. There are 15 residues in the CDR3. V was clipped by 2 bases and J by 8 bases; unmatched bases: 8. Germline CDR1 is SGHTA and CDR2 is FQGNSA. CDR3 in DNA: TGTGCCAGCAGCTTACAGGCTAGCGGACCTGGGGAGCTGTTTTTT. Protein product: CASSLQASGPGELFF.

The V call is TRBV18, the J call TRBJ2-1, with 8 positions matching TRBD2. CDR3 length equals 17 residues. After removal of 5 bases from V and 6 bases from J, the junction contained 15 bases not matched to a gene. Germline V gene lookup returns CDR1 KGHSH and CDR2 LQKENI. The CDR3 DNA sequence: TGTGCCAGCTCATCCACCCGACTAGCGTTATTGAGCAATGAGCAGTTCTTC. Protein sequence: CASSSTRLALLSNEQFF. The variable domain in full, with the rest retrieved from reference TRBV18 and TRBJ2-1, is NAGVMQNPRHLVRRRGQEARLRCSPMKGHSHVYWYRQLPEEGLKFMVYLQKENIIDESGMPKERFSAEFPKEGPSILRIQQVVRGDSAAYFCASSSTRLALLSNEQFFGPGTRLTVL.

CDR3 DNA sequence: TGTGCCAGCAGTGGGGAGTTCTTT. Encoded protein: CASSGEFF. The chain links TRBV2 to TRBJ1-1; D not resolved. Germline values: CDR1 SNHLY, CDR2 FYNNEI. Trimming pared 4 bases from V and 14 bases from J, leaving 5 bases between. The CDR3 runs to 8 residues.

Here the CDR3 DNA reads TGTGCCAGCAGCCCCGGACAGGGACCAAACTATGGCTACACCTTC. Amino acids: CASSPGQGPNYGYTF. The gene calls are TRBV7-2 and TRBJ1-2, with 8 bases lining up with TRBD1. V dropped 5 bases and J dropped 2; count of bases not matched to a gene: 7. Germline V gene sequence: CDR1 SGHTA, CDR2 FQGNSA. The CDR3 totals 15 residues.

A remark on this clone: The sample carries other DNA sequences with the same CDR3. The chain couples TRBV30 to TRBJ2-7; 11 bases match TRBD1. The CDR3 extends over 13 amino acids. Per the germline V gene, CDR1 is GTSNPN and CDR2 is SVGIG (reference sequence). Trimming cost V 4 bases and J 4 bases; bases outside gene matches: 3. As DNA, the CDR3 is TGTGCCTGGACCGGGACAGGGGGGTACGAGCAGTACTTC. This codes for CAWTGTGGYEQYF.

V gene TRBV4-3 combines with J gene TRBJ2-7; 7 nucleotides align to TRBD1. V was clipped by 3 bases and J by 6 bases; unmatched bases: 11. Germline lookup yields CDR1 LGHNA and CDR2 YSLEER. This CDR3 has 15 amino acids. CDR3 sequence: CASSQADRVWGEQYF. DNA of the CDR3: TGCGCCAGCAGCCAGGCTGACAGGGTCTGGGGCGAGCAGTACTTC.

V is TRBV7-9 and J is TRBJ2-1, with 7 bases aligning to TRBD2. The CDR3 sequence is 12 residues long. Trimming removed 5 bases from V and 6 bases from J; junction bases left unmatched: 1. Germline CDR1 reads SEHNR; CDR2 reads FQNEAQ (reference sequence). Here the CDR3 reads CASSPGGNEQFF. Here the CDR3 DNA reads TGTGCCAGCAGCCCGGGGGGCAATGAGCAGTTCTTC.

V usage is TRBV9 and J usage is TRBJ2-2; tentative D call: TRBD1 (5 bases). Trimming shortened V by 7 bases and J by 0 bases, and 13 bases separated the two germline ends. Germline V lookup: CDR1 SGDLS, CDR2 YYNGEE. The CDR3 length is 15 residues. The CDR3 DNA follows: TGTGCCAGCCGACCGGACATACCGAACACCGGGGAGCTGTTTTTT. Its translation: CASRPDIPNTGELFF.

The gene calls are TRBV5-6 and TRBJ2-7, with D unclear. Trimming removed 3 bases at V and 2 bases at J, with 6 bases between. The CDR3 contains 12 residues. CDR1 is SGHDT and CDR2 is YYEEEE in the germline V gene. The CDR3 reads CASSSQTYEQYF. As DNA, the CDR3 is TGTGCCAGCAGCTCCCAAACCTACGAGCAGTACTTC. The full variable domain, rest sourced from reference TRBV5-6 and TRBJ2-7, is DAGVTQSPTHLIKTRGQQVTLRCSPKSGHDTVSWYQQALGQGPQFIFQYYEEEERQRGNFPDRFSGHQFPNYSSELNVNALLLGDSALYLCASSSQTYEQYFGPGTRLTVT.

The chain uses TRBV12-1 and TRBJ1-1; the table's D call of TRBD1 was not tested on the DNA. TRBV12-1 is recorded as a pseudogene. The CDR3 is 15 amino acids. The CDR3 DNA reads as TGTGCCAGCACATGTACAGGGGGCATGGGGACTGAAGCTTTCTTT. Amino acid sequence: CASTCTGGMGTEAFF.

This clone was seen only once. In DNA, the CDR3 is TGTGCCAGCAGTGAATTAGGAACCCAGGGCCTATCTGAAGCTTTCTTT. Translating gives CASSELGTQGLSEAFF. The rearrangement links TRBV25-1 to TRBJ1-1, with D tentatively TRBD1 (5 bases). Germline lookup yields CDR1 MGHDK and CDR2 SYGVNS. V was cut by 1 base and J by 6 bases, with 18 bases left in between. The CDR3 consists of 16 residues.

The gene calls are TRBV10-3 and TRBJ2-1, with a tentative D call TRBD2 (5 bases). CDR3 length: 15 residues. Trimming pared 8 bases from V and 8 bases from J, leaving 22 bases between. Germline V gene sequence: CDR1 ENHRY, CDR2 SYGVKD. The CDR3 loop reads CAISVGGPHGYEQFF. The CDR3 bases are TGTGCCATCTCTGTGGGCGGGCCTCACGGGTATGAGCAGTTCTTC.

The V gene is TRBV14, the J gene TRBJ1-3; 7 positions match TRBD1. Germline CDR1 reads SGHDN; CDR2 reads FVKESK. The CDR3 runs to 13 residues. The trim removed 5 bases at V and 2 bases at J, leaving 0 bases unmatched. The CDR3 DNA reads as TGTGCCAGCAGCAGGGGGCCTGGAAACACCATATATTTT. Its protein product is CASSRGPGNTIYF.

This clone was seen just once. The gene calls are TRBV18 and TRBJ2-7; 7 bases match TRBD2. The V gene end was trimmed by 3 bases and the J gene end by 5 bases; junction bases not matched to a gene: 4. The germline V gene has CDR1 KGHSH and CDR2 LQKENI. This CDR3 has 13 amino acids. The CDR3 coding sequence is TGTGCCAGCTCACCCCGGGGGGTGAACGAGCAGTACTTC. Protein product: CASSPRGVNEQYF. The complete variable domain, with remaining parts taken from reference TRBV18 and TRBJ2-7, reads NAGVMQNPRHLVRRRGQEARLRCSPMKGHSHVYWYRQLPEEGLKFMVYLQKENIIDESGMPKERFSAEFPKEGPSILRIQQVVRGDSAAYFCASSPRGVNEQYFGPGTRLTVT.

This chain links TRBV28 with TRBJ2-3; TRBD2 matches at 10 bases. V lost 7 bases, J lost 8 bases, and 15 bases stayed unmatched. CDR1 and CDR2 from the germline V gene are MDHEN and SYDVKM. The CDR3 is 16 residues long. DNA for the CDR3: TGTGCCAGCATCCCTCCCCAACTAGCGGGGCCGGGTACGCAGTATTTT. Amino acids: CASIPPQLAGPGTQYF.

The chain has TRBV19 and TRBJ2-7; D unresolved. Per germline, CDR1 LNHDA and CDR2 SQIVND (reference sequence). V was shortened by 1 base and J by 6 bases, with 16 bases between the two germline ends. The CDR3 sequence is 15 residues long. The CDR3: CASSIALRPSAEQYF. CDR3 nucleotide sequence: TGTGCCAGTAGTATAGCCCTGAGACCCAGCGCCGAGCAGTACTTC.

The chain carries TRBV5-1 and TRBJ1-1; 8 bases agree with TRBD1. The J segment lost 1 base and the V segment lost 1 base, leaving 3 bases of the junction unmatched. CDR3 length equals 15 residues. Germline V CDR1 and CDR2: SGHRS, YFSETQ. The CDR3 reads CASSLSTGGNTEAFF. The CDR3 bases are TGCGCCAGCAGCTTGAGTACAGGGGGGAACACTGAAGCTTTCTTT.